Shown below are 3 T cell receptor beta chains from a single sample sequenced in a study of cytomegalovirus exposure and HLA in healthy donors. PCR amplification relied on 60 Vbeta primers (plus 13 Jbeta primers). TCRdb's copy holds only in-frame clones and misses some; the assay was immunoSEQ multiplex PCR. The table records about 100,000 clones, over 65% of them present only once. Sequencing used PBMCs. These receptors all stem from a woman between 55 and 75 years old in good health and CMV-seronegative.

This clone was counted once. The chain recombines TRBV4-3 with TRBJ2-1; no definite D call. Germline assignment: CDR1 LGHNA and CDR2 YSLEER. The CDR3 consists of 17 residues. V was cut by 0 bases and J by 6 bases, with 18 bases left in between. CDR3 nucleotide sequence: TGCGCCAGCAGCCAAGAACAGTTGTGGGCACATGGCAATGAGCAGTTCTTC. The encoded protein is CASSQEQLWAHGNEQFF.

The gene calls are TRBV18 and TRBJ1-6; the match to TRBD1 covers 7 bases. J lost 9 bases, V lost 0 bases, and 14 bases had no gene match. Germline V gives CDR1 KGHSH, CDR2 LQKENI. CDR3 size: 18 residues. The CDR3 here is CASSPPNGRTGASSPLHF. CDR3 coding DNA: TGTGCCAGCTCACCACCAAACGGGCGAACAGGGGCGAGTTCACCCCTCCACTTT.

The chain carries TRBV25-1 and TRBJ2-7; weak D call: TRBD1 (5 bases). The germline V and J ends were trimmed by 10 bases and 5 bases, with 18 bases remaining between them. Germline V gene lookup returns CDR1 MGHDK and CDR2 SYGVNS. This CDR3 is built from 13 residues. The CDR3 protein is CATKGPGSHEQYF. CDR3 bases: TGTGCCACCAAGGGCCCAGGGTCCCACGAGCAGTACTTC.